The following is a T cell receptor beta chain sequence with its context. Its antigen is unknown. The data originate from a study of cytomegalovirus exposure and HLA in healthy donors. Study-wide results and limits: HLA restriction was apparent for most CMV-associated TCR beta chains in a later analysis. Later examination showed HLA-associated TCR beta chains had greater clonal expansion than equally common others. The availability of immune exposure information extended only to CMV serostatus.

CDR3 length: 15 amino acids. A multiplex PCR was run with 60 Vbeta primers and 13 Jbeta primers. Produced via immunoSEQ multiplex PCR; TCRdb's table is partial and in-frame only. This table has roughly 79,000 clones, approximately 74% appearing once. The chain has TRBV21-1 and TRBJ2-7; the DNA was not compared with TRBD2, the D call given in the table. TRBV21-1 is noted as a pseudogene. The material sequenced was PBMCs. This receptor was obtained from a woman aged 50 to 60 in good health and CMV-seropositive. CDR3 DNA: TGTGCCAGCAGCAAACGGACTAGCGGGACCTACGAGCAGTACTTC. This translates into CASSKRTSGTYEQYF.